This paragraph reports one T cell receptor beta chain. Its antigen remains unidentified. Per the germline V gene, CDR1 is MNHNS and CDR2 is SASEGT. Trimming pared 4 bases from V and 7 bases from J, leaving 14 bases between. The CDR3 runs to 14 residues. These data are taken from a study of post-analysis software for immune sequencing data. Study findings and constraints: Patients showed TRBV5-6, TRBV5-1 and TRBV20-1 among roughly 5 TRBV segments more frequent than in controls. Pronounced co-clustering by F measure was evident among identically batched samples.

cDNA libraries for TCR beta contained unique molecular identifiers. Once roughly 0.9 to 10 million T cells were used, roughly 490,000 cDNA molecules resulted. Each CDR3 protein gets one entry after TCRdb re-called the PCR reads with MiXCR. The sample holds 250,000 to 300,000 distinct CDR3 sequences, roughly a third seen once. The V call is TRBV6-1, the J call TRBJ1-5, with D perhaps matching TRBD1 (5 bases). The receptor was isolated from a girl aged 5 to 17 with multiple sclerosis. Sequencing used blood. CDR3 DNA: TGTGCCAGCAGTGTCGGGGGAGGGAGCCAGCCCCAGCATTTT. It is translated as CASSVGGGSQPQHF.